The rows below give T cell receptor beta chains drawn from one sample of a study of CD8+CD57+ T cells in acquired aplastic anemia. TCRdb passed the reads through MiXCR, listing each CDR3 protein once. Found here are hundreds of thousands of distinct CDR3 sequences, 25% to 40% of them singletons; the top ten hold around 0.82%. The sequenced sample consisted of sorted CD4+, CD8+, or CD8+CD57+ T cells (not recorded which) from PBMCs. The receptor source for this set is a human donor with aplastic anemia. CDR3s include the opening cysteine and the closing phenylalanine or tryptophan. D genes are given only for firm matches. Where a row states a size, it is once, few, many or the class of an expanded clone; other rows omit it.

TRBJ1-5	.	.	TRBV7-8	CASSPRGPGQPQHF	TGTGCCAGCTCACCGCGCGGTCCCGGACAGCCCCAGCATTTT
TRBJ2-2	many	.	TRBV11-2	CASSLEGRTLFF	TGTGCCAGCAGCTTAGAGGGTAGGACCCTGTTTTTT
TRBJ1-3	many	TRBD1	TRBV10-3	CAIRGDRVAGNTIYF	TGTGCCATCAGGGGGGACAGGGTCGCCGGAAACACCATATATTTT
TRBJ2-1	.	.	TRBV6-1	CASSSTQAAYNEQFF	TGTGCCAGCAGCTCCACGCAGGCAGCATACAATGAGCAGTTCTTC
TRBJ1-2	.	.	TRBV28	CASTRPGGLYGYTF	TGTGCCAGCACACGGCCCGGGGGGCTCTATGGCTACACCTTC
TRBJ1-1	many	.	TRBV25-1	CASRPRGGTNTEAFF	TGTGCCAGCAGACCTAGGGGGGGGACGAACACTGAAGCTTTCTTT
TRBJ2-1	.	.	TRBV4-1	CASSPWTGISSYNEQFF	TGCGCCAGCAGCCCCTGGACTGGGATCAGCTCCTACAATGAGCAGTTCTTC
TRBJ1-2	many	TRBD1	TRBV5-1	CASSLVGQGSYGYTF	TGCGCCAGCAGCTTGGTTGGACAGGGGAGCTATGGCTACACCTTC
TRBJ1-5	.	.	TRBV6-1	CASLDSQNQPQHF	TGTGCCAGCTTGGACAGTCAAAATCAGCCCCAGCATTTT
TRBJ1-4	.	.	TRBV11-2	CASSLRERANEKLFF	TGTGCCAGCAGCTTAAGGGAGAGGGCAAATGAAAAACTGTTTTTT
TRBJ2-3	.	.	TRBV9	CASSIVGLGTDTQYF	TGTGCCAGCAGCATAGTGGGCCTCGGCACAGATACGCAGTATTTT
TRBJ2-7	few	TRBD1	TRBV20-1	CSASPGTGGIYEQYF	TGCAGTGCTAGTCCCGGGACAGGGGGAATCTACGAGCAGTACTTC
TRBJ1-2	.	.	TRBV12-5	CASGFRGGGYGYTF	TGTGCTAGTGGTTTTAGGGGAGGCGGCTATGGCTACACCTTC
TRBJ1-1	few	TRBD1	TRBV9	CASSVGHRGFETEAFF	TGTGCCAGCAGCGTAGGTCACAGGGGGTTCGAGACTGAAGCTTTCTTT
TRBJ1-1	.	TRBD1	TRBV29-1	CSVGAFGTGHTEAFF	TGCAGCGTTGGGGCCTTTGGGACAGGGCACACTGAAGCTTTCTTT
TRBJ1-5	many	TRBD1	TRBV19	CASRTRQGLSPQHF	TGTGCCAGTAGAACCCGACAGGGACTTTCGCCCCAGCATTTT
TRBJ1-2	few	TRBD1	TRBV4-2	CAGSQEATGGYGYTF	TGTGCCGGCAGCCAAGAAGCGACAGGGGGCTATGGCTACACCTTC
TRBJ2-2	.	.	TRBV29-1	CSVEDRTANTGELFF	TGCAGCGTTGAAGATAGGACAGCGAACACCGGGGAGCTGTTTTTT
TRBJ2-7	.	TRBD1	TRBV29-1	CSAGTGPYEQYF	TGCAGCGCCGGGACAGGCCCCTACGAGCAGTACTTC
TRBJ2-5	.	.	TRBV2	CASSWDHQETQYF	TGTGCCAGCAGTTGGGACCACCAAGAGACCCAGTACTTC
TRBJ1-6	.	.	TRBV12-3/TRBV12-4	CASRRTGQRNSPLHF	TGTGCCAGCAGAAGAACAGGGCAGAGAAATTCACCCCTCCACTTT
TRBJ2-4	.	.	TRBV15	CATSRVGEGQNIQYF	TGTGCCACCAGCAGAGTTGGGGAAGGGCAAAACATTCAGTACTTC
TRBJ1-3	.	TRBD1	TRBV12-3/TRBV12-4	CASTPEPGQGSGNTIYF	TGTGCCAGCACCCCGGAGCCGGGACAGGGGTCCGGAAACACCATATATTTT
TRBJ2-5	few	.	TRBV20-1	CSVTRTQETQYF	TGCAGTGTGACCAGAACCCAAGAGACCCAGTACTTC
TRBJ2-7	.	.	TRBV5-4	CASSLVFSAYEQYF	TGTGCCAGCAGCTTAGTCTTTAGCGCCTACGAGCAGTACTTC
TRBJ1-2	many	.	TRBV6-1	CASSPGPLNYGYTF	TGTGCCAGCAGTCCCGGGCCACTAAACTATGGCTACACCTTC
TRBJ1-6	many	TRBD1	TRBV6-5	CASSSWDRGSPLHF	TGTGCCAGCAGTTCGTGGGACAGGGGTTCACCCCTCCACTTT
TRBJ1-1	many	.	TRBV29-1	CSVATDKAFF	TGCAGCGTGGCGACTGATAAGGCTTTCTTT
TRBJ1-1	many	.	TRBV10-2	CASSEVSRTEAFF	TGCGCCAGCAGTGAGGTGAGTCGGACTGAAGCTTTCTTT
TRBJ1-1	many	.	TRBV12-3/TRBV12-4	CASSPSLQSEAFF	TGTGCCAGCAGCCCTTCCCTACAGAGTGAAGCTTTCTTT
TRBJ2-2	few	.	TRBV7-3	CASSLLGSATGELFF	TGTGCCAGCAGCTTATTAGGGAGTGCCACCGGGGAGCTGTTTTTT
TRBJ2-7	few	.	TRBV9	CASSSLPAAEGEQYF	TGTGCCAGCAGCTCCCTCCCGGCAGCCGAGGGGGAGCAGTACTTC
TRBJ1-4	.	TRBD1	TRBV10-3	CASSEEDRGTEKLFF	TGTGCCAGCAGTGAAGAGGACAGGGGCACTGAAAAACTGTTTTTT
TRBJ2-3	many	TRBD2	TRBV7-6	CASSLGATSGTDTQYF	TGTGCCAGCAGCTTAGGGGCGACTAGCGGCACAGATACGCAGTATTTT
TRBJ1-2	many	.	TRBV5-6	CASSRPHLLTVGYTF	TGTGCCAGCAGCCGACCGCACCTATTGACAGTTGGCTACACCTTC
TRBJ2-4	many	.	TRBV20-1	CSATRQLAKNIQYF	TGCAGTGCTACCAGACAGCTAGCCAAAAACATTCAGTACTTC
TRBJ1-4	.	.	TRBV2	CASSGKGEKLFF	TGTGCCAGCAGTGGTAAGGGTGAAAAACTGTTTTTT
TRBJ2-7	.	.	TRBV3-1	CASSQDLAGISYEQYF	TGTGCCAGCAGCCAAGATCTTGCGGGGATATCCTACGAGCAGTACTTC
TRBJ2-7	once	.	TRBV6-1	CASSRLLSGSYEQYF	TGTGCCAGCAGTCGCCTATTATCAGGGTCCTACGAGCAGTACTTC
TRBJ2-5	.	.	TRBV11-2	CASSFLGQQETQYF	TGTGCCAGCAGCTTTCTAGGACAGCAAGAGACCCAGTACTTC
TRBJ2-1	many	.	TRBV24-1	CATSDPYNEQFF	TGTGCCACCAGTGATCCCTACAATGAGCAGTTCTTC
TRBJ1-5	.	TRBD1	TRBV5-6	CASSITGGEGQPQHF	TGTGCCAGCAGCATCACAGGGGGCGAGGGTCAGCCCCAGCATTTT
TRBJ1-1	.	.	TRBV7-9	CASSPRGGVRTEAFF	TGTGCCAGCAGCCCCCGAGGTGGGGTTCGCACTGAAGCTTTCTTT
TRBJ2-5	few	TRBD2	TRBV9	CASSVVAGTQEAQYF	TGTGCCAGCAGCGTGGTAGCGGGGACACAAGAGGCCCAGTACTTC
TRBJ1-1	.	.	TRBV18	CASSPTVSGTEAFF	TGTGCCAGCTCACCAACGGTAAGTGGCACTGAAGCTTTCTTT
TRBJ1-6	few	.	TRBV5-4	CASSLGGESPLHF	TGTGCCAGCAGCTTGGGGGGGGAATCACCCCTCCACTTT
TRBJ1-2	.	.	TRBV10-1	CASSESGGEYYGYTF	TGCGCCAGCAGTGAGTCGGGCGGAGAATACTATGGCTACACCTTC
TRBJ1-2	few	.	TRBV12-5	CASGPSARAGYGYTF	TGTGCTAGTGGTCCCTCGGCGAGGGCCGGCTATGGCTACACCTTC
TRBJ2-3	.	TRBD2	TRBV19	CASSTASGSTDTQYF	TGTGCCAGTAGCACCGCTAGCGGGAGCACAGATACGCAGTATTTT
TRBJ1-2	.	.	TRBV15	CATSRDSGRRYGYTF	TGTGCCACCAGCAGAGATTCGGGGAGGCGCTATGGCTACACCTTC
TRBJ2-1	.	.	TRBV7-7	CASSLSVGLAAYNEQFF	TGTGCTAGCAGCCTTTCCGTGGGATTAGCGGCCTACAATGAGCAGTTCTTC
TRBJ2-7	.	.	TRBV7-2	CASSIRAHYEQYF	TGTGCCAGCAGTATCCGGGCACACTACGAGCAGTACTTC
TRBJ1-5	few	.	TRBV11-2	CASSLEPTVGPQHF	TGTGCCAGCAGCTTAGAACCGACGGTTGGGCCCCAGCATTTT
TRBJ2-1	.	TRBD2	TRBV5-1	CASSELAGDEQFF	TGCGCCAGCAGCGAACTAGCGGGCGATGAGCAGTTCTTC
TRBJ2-1	many	.	TRBV5-1	CASSLRDEQFF	TGCGCCAGCAGCTTACGGGATGAGCAGTTCTTC
TRBJ1-5	many	.	TRBV15	CATSIGADQPQHF	TGTGCCACCAGCATAGGGGCGGATCAGCCCCAGCATTTT
TRBJ1-5	.	TRBD1	TRBV10-3	CAIKATGRHF	TGTGCCATCAAAGCGACAGGGAGGCATTTT
TRBJ2-3	.	.	TRBV5-1	CASSLAITDTQYF	TGCGCCAGCAGCTTGGCCATCACAGATACGCAGTATTTT
TRBJ1-6	.	.	TRBV20-1	CSARVWGEVSSYSSPLHF	TGCAGTGCTAGAGTTTGGGGGGAGGTGAGCTCCTATAGTTCACCCCTCCACTTT